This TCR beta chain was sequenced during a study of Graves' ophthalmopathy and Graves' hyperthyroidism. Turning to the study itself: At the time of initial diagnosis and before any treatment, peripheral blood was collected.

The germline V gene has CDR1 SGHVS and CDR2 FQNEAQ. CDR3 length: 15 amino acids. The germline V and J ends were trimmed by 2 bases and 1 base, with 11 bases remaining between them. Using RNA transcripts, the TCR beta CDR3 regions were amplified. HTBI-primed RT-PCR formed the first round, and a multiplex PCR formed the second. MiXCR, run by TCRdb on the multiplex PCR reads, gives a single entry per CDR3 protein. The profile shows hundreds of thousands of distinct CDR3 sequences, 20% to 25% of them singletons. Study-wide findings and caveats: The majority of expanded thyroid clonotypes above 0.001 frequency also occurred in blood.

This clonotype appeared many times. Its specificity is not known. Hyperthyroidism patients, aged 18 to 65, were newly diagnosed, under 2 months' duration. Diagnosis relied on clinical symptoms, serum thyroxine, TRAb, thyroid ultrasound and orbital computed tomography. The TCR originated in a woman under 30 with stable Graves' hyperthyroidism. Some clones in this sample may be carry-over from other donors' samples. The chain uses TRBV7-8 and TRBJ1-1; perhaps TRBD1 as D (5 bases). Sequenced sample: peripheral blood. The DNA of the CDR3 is TGTGCCAGCAGCTTATCTAGGGGTCCGAACACTGAAGCTTTCTTT. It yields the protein CASSLSRGPNTEAFF.